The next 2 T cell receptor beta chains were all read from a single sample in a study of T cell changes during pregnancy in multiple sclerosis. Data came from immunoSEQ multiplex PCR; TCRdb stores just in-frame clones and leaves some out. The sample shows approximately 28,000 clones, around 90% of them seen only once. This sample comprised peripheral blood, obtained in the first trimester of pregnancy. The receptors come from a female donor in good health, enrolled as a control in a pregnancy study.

The CDR3 coding sequence is TGTGCCAGCAGATACGGACAGGCTGATTGGTATGGCTACACCTTC. It translates to CASRYGQADWYGYTF. The chain couples TRBV7-2 to TRBJ1-2; TRBD1 aligns across 7 bases. Germline trimming cut 6 bases from V and 5 bases from J; bases unmatched to any gene: 12. The CDR3 covers 15 residues. Germline CDR1 and CDR2: SGHTA and FQGNSA.

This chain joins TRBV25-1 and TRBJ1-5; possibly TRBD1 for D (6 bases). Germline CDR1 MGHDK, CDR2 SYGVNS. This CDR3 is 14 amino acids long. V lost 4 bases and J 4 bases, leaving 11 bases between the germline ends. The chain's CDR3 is CASSGQGKNQPQHF. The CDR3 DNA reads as TGTGCCAGCAGTGGCCAGGGGAAAAATCAGCCCCAGCATTTT.